Below, one T cell receptor beta chain is given with its context. The clone's antigen remains unknown. Nothing much larger sits one base from this clone, and base qualities are not available. The data belong to a study of cytomegalovirus exposure and HLA in healthy donors (dated by TCRdb to 2016 to 2017). About the investigation overall: According to an earlier analysis of 587 of the donors, about 170 million T cells yielded 117 million unique TCR beta sequences and around 300 Gb of sequence data. An early release that covered approximately 600 HLA-typed donors contained approximately 290 gigabases of sequencing data and tens of millions of unique TCR sequences. Of the roughly 400 genotyped donors, around 81% fell in the genetic ancestry cluster associated with self-reported Caucasian donors. The study aimed to test whether cataloging public T cell receptors could reveal signatures of past pathogen exposure. The study used immunosequencing to profile the T cell repertoires of several hundred subjects and linked those repertoires to cytomegalovirus serostatus. A separate validation cohort of 90 to 150 different subjects was used in addition to the roughly 700-subject first cohort. High-throughput TCR immunosequencing, statistical association of individual TCRs with disease status, and machine learning were combined to predict cytomegalovirus infection status. A later analysis re-analyzed previously published TCR beta repertoires from roughly 690 donors and added high-resolution HLA genotyping to study TCR occurrence patterns. Rather than drawing on any new phenotypic data, the later analysis identified candidate immune exposures from TCR beta sequences and the way those sequences occurred across donors. To decide whether each TCR beta V gene segment behaved as functional or pseudogenic, an earlier analysis of some 600 of the donors relied on high-throughput TCR beta sequencing. Donor age, sex, ethnicity and CMV serostatus were compiled together with the repertoire data. A later genetic analysis used genome-wide SNP genotypes for about three fifths of the 666 donors, treating that subset as a discovery cohort. All discovery cohort repertoires had been generated using a single sequencing platform. Class I and class II HLA loci were covered by the typing at four-digit resolution. The number of typed donors differed by locus: about 620-640 for A, B, C, DRB1 and DQB1; roughly 510 for DQA1; around 580 for DPA1; and some 430 for DPB1. Four or five DR-DQ haplotypes were treated as single units for association and clustering because of strong linkage in the cohort. On average, around 200,000 unique TCR beta nucleotide sequences were sequenced per donor among 350 to 400 genotyped donors of the cohort, with roughly 19% of those sequences being non-productive.

The cohort comprised more than 550 healthy bone marrow donors. All cohort members were sampled while nominally healthy, although unrecorded immune exposures were likely present. The donor tested CMV seronegative, placing the donor among the approximately 400 seronegative members of the cohort. Each donor provided a peripheral blood sample, and peripheral blood mononuclear cells were used for TCR beta sequencing. The Qiagen DNeasy Blood Extraction Kit was used to extract genomic DNA from the blood cell samples. Broader findings and caveats from the paper: A later analysis found that TCR association rates varied across HLA loci, with DRB1 alleles showing the most associated TCRs and HLA-C alleles the fewest. Compared with equally common non-associated chains, HLA-associated TCR beta chains in a later analysis were more clonally expanded and had lower generation probabilities. Because HLA typing was missing for some donors at each locus, association tests included only the typed subset. In a later genetic analysis, a missense DCLRE1C variant was associated with V-gene and J-gene trimming of TCR beta chains, and the association was replicated in an independent cohort. Only TCR beta chains were sequenced in this cohort, and the absence of alpha or paired-chain data limited detectable features. In a later analysis, several top co-occurrence clusters were reported to appear linked to parvovirus B19, influenza, CMV and Epstein-Barr virus. A cluster of highly shared sequence variants was judged likely to be a technical artifact of the sequencing pipeline. Compared with the roughly 600-donor mean, donors in an Asian-associated ancestry cluster had fewer N-insertions in productive TCRs, according to a later genetic analysis. For the cohort, immune exposure information was limited to CMV serostatus. A total of fewer than 200 TCR beta chains were listed by the study as associated with cytomegalovirus. Linkage disequilibrium might explain the correlated functional status among segregating V segments, but an unknown experimental factor could not be ruled out. A later analysis associated 16,951 TCR beta sequences with specific HLA alleles at a false discovery rate of 0.05. The classifier was reported to diagnose cytomegalovirus status with high specificity and sensitivity in both the original and validation cohorts. It was suggested by the authors that the approach could potentially be generalized to other disease states and immunological phenotypes. A further reported finding was that TCR beta sequences accurately predicted the HLA-A and HLA-B alleles for most subjects in the first cohort. Roughly uniform sequencing depth across donors was assumed in presence/absence analyses, although this assumption may not hold. In vitro tests confirmed that a few of the cytomegalovirus-associated TCR beta chains recognize cytomegalovirus antigens. Assigning TCR associations to individual alleles was difficult when HLA alleles, especially DR and DQ, strongly co-occurred. Most TCR sequences were observed very rarely across donors, whereas some public TCRs were present in many individuals. According to a later analysis, most CMV-associated TCR beta chains appeared to be HLA-restricted, and the HLA associations seemed to be driven largely by CMV exposure. The 87-base-pair reads could not distinguish some IMGT-functional V segments, including TRBV6-2 and TRBV6-3, so those segments were excluded. Because counts were too low, approximately 18 rarely observed V segments, including chromosome 9 orphons, were excluded from the earlier analysis of around 590 of the donors. Broadly in line with IMGT annotations, most TCR beta V segments showed up in productive rearrangements about 90% or about 30% of the time in an earlier analysis of around 600 of the donors.

Receptor libraries were prepared by the immunoSEQ multiplex PCR assay. For the multiplex PCR, a mixture combining 60 forward primers for TCR Vbeta segments and 13 reverse primers for TCR Jbeta segments was used. The CDR3 region of rearranged TCR beta genes was amplified from genomic DNA by a multiplex PCR assay. On the Illumina HiSeq System, the amplified TCR beta libraries were sequenced as 87-base-pair reads. The published analysis was carried out like this. Across the 666 repertoires, a later analysis counted 78 million or so unique TCR beta chains, roughly 11 million of which were shared by at least two donors. Raw reads were error-corrected and collapsed into unique sequences by a nearest-neighbor algorithm in which closely related sequences were merged to remove PCR and sequencing errors. V, D and J gene segments were assigned by aligning CDR3 sequences to IMGT reference sequences. For a sequence to be retained, at least a six-nucleotide match to both a V gene segment and a J gene segment was required. Rearrangements were classified as productive when the CDR3 lacked stop codons and remained in frame with V and J, and all other rearrangements were classified as non-productive. CDR3 was defined according to IMGT convention as the region running from the second conserved V-encoded cysteine to the conserved J-encoded phenylalanine. Sequences without an unambiguous match to a single V gene segment were excluded from the earlier analysis of approximately 560 of the donors. In an earlier analysis of 450 to 750 of the donors, a V segment was called functional when productive rearrangements were above 56.7%, and segregating when the standard deviation between donors exceeded 5%. A statistical classification framework was built for diagnosing cytomegalovirus status from the catalog of TCR beta chain sequences. V and J gene assignment, in a later analysis, came from comparing TCR nucleotide sequences with IMGT/GENE-DB human TR gene sequences. The TCRdist pipeline was used in a later analysis to assign CDR3 sequences and most-parsimonious VDJ recombination scenarios. In a later analysis, each TCR beta chain was defined by its CDR3 amino acid sequence together with its V-gene family, and reads without a unique V-gene family were excluded. As a way to deal with suspected cross-contamination and a sequencing artifact, a later analysis dropped nearly 600 nucleotide sequences that were highly shared and had low generation probability. In a later analysis, a clonal expansion index was calculated for each public chain from normalized within-repertoire ranks of inferred template counts. In a later analysis, generation probabilities were computed with a VDJ recombination model fitted to out-of-frame rearrangements, and the resulting probabilities were checked against IGoR. Hypergeometric tests were used in a later analysis to score TCR-TCR, TCR-HLA and TCR-CMV co-occurrence, with a repertoire-size bias correction applied to the TCR pairs. To estimate false discovery rates, a later analysis permuted the HLA or CMV assignments 20 times. In a later analysis, co-occurring TCRs were grouped using DBSCAN, and TCRdist sequence similarity was added for clustering within HLA-allele-positive subsets. Repertoires with fewer than 30,000 or more than 120,000 public chains, plus five repertoires with anomalous nucleotide sharing, were excluded from co-occurrence clustering. TCRdb holds this immuneACCESS table with in-frame rearrangements only. Some clones are missing; in checked studies, unresolved V genes explain under half, and the rest has no known cause. D and trimming were read from the DNA, whereas the V and J calls and clone size are those reported in that table. This sample is represented by fewer than 150,000 clones; about 70% of them were singletons. Under 4.5% of the sample is in the top ten clones.

The cysteine opens and the phenylalanine closes a CDR3 of 16 amino acids. Solely the CDR3 DNA is kept, with 48 bases framed from the first base. CDR1 SEHNR and CDR2 FQNEAQ are derived from the germline V gene (reference sequence). V and J lose 1 base and 1 base, and a span of 13 bases separates them. Recombination joined TRBV7-9 with TRBJ1-2; the D gene is possibly TRBD1, with 6 bases matching. The specimen was PBMCs. The receptor was isolated from a man younger than 30 in good health and CMV-seronegative. CDR3 loop: CASSLDEGQLNYGYTF. The bases are TGTGCCAGCAGCTTAGATGAAGGACAGCTTAACTATGGCTACACCTTC.